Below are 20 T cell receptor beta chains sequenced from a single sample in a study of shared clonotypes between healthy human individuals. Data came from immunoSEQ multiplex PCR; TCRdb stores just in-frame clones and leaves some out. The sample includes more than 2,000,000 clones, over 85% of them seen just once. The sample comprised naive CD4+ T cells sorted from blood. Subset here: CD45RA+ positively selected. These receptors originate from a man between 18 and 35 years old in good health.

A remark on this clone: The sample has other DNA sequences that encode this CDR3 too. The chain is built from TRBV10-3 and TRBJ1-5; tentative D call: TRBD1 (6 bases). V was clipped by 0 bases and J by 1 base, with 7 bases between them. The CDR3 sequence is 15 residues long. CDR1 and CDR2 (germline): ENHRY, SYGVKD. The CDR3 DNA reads TGTGCCATCAGTGAGTCGGGGGGCAGCAATCAGCCCCAGCATTTT. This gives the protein CAISESGGSNQPQHF.

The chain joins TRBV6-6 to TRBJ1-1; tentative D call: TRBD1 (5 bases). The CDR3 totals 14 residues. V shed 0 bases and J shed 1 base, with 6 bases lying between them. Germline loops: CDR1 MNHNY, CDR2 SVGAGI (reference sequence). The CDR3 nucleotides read TGTGCCAGCAGTTACTCAGGGGCGAACACTGAAGCTTTCTTT. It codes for CASSYSGANTEAFF.

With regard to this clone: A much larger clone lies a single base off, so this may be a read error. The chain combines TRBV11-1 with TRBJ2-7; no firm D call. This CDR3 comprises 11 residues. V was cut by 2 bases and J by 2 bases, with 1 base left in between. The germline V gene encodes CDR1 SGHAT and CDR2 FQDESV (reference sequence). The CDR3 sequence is CASSLTYEQYF. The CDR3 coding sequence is TGTGCCAGCAGCTTAACCTACGAGCAGTACTTC.

CDR3 sequence reads: CASSSTSGSDEQFF. For the CDR3, the DNA is TGCGCCAGCAGCTCAACTAGCGGGAGTGATGAGCAGTTCTTC. The rearrangement joins TRBV5-1 to TRBJ2-1, with 11 bases lining up with TRBD2. Germline CDR1 and CDR2: SGHRS and YFSETQ. This CDR3 region has 14 residues. Trimming cost V 3 bases and J 8 bases; bases outside gene matches: 4.

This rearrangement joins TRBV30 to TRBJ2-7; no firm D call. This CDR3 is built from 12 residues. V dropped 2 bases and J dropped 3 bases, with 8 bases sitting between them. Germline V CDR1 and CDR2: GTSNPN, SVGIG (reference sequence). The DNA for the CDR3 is TGTGCCTGGAGTTTATCAGGCTACGAGCAGTACTTC. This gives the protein CAWSLSGYEQYF.

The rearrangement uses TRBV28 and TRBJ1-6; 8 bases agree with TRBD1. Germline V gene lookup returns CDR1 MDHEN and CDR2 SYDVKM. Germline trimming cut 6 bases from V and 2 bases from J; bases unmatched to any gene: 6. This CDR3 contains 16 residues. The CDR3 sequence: CASRRGTGAYNSPLHF. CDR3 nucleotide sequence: TGTGCCAGCAGACGCGGGACAGGTGCCTATAATTCACCCCTCCACTTT.

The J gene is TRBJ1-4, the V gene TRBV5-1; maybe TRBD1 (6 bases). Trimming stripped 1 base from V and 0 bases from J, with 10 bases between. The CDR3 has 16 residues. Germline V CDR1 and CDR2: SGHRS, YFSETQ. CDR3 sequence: CASSLPRGATNEKLFF. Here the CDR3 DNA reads TGCGCCAGCAGCTTGCCCAGGGGTGCAACTAATGAAAAACTGTTTTTT.

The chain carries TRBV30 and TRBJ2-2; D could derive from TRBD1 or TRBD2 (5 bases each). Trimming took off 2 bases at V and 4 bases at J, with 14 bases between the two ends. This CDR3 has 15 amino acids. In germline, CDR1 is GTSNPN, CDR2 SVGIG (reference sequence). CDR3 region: CAWSKGVASTGELFF. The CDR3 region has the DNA TGTGCCTGGAGTAAAGGGGTAGCGAGCACCGGGGAGCTGTTTTTT.

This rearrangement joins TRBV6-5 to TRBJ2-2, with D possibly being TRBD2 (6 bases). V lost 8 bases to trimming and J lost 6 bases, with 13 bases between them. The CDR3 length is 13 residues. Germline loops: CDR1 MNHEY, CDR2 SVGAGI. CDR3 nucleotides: TGTGCCAGCCACCGTAGCGGCCCCGGGGAGCTGTTTTTT. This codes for CASHRSGPGELFF.

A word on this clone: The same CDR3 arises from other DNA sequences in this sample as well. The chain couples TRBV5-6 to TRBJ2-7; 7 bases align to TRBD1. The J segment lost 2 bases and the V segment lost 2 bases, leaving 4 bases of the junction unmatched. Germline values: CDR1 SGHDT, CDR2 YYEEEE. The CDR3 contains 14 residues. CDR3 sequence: CASSLVQGPYEQYF. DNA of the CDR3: TGTGCCAGCAGCTTAGTACAGGGGCCCTACGAGCAGTACTTC.

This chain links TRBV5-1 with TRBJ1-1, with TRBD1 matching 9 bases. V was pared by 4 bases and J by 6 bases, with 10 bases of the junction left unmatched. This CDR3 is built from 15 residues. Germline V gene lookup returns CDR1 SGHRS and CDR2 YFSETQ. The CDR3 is CASSLSGTGLSEAFF. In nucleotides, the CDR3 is TGCGCCAGCAGCCTGTCCGGGACAGGGTTGTCTGAAGCTTTCTTT.

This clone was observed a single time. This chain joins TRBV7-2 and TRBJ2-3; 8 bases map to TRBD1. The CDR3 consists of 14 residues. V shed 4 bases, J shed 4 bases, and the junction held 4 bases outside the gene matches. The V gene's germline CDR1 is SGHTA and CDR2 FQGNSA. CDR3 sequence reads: CASSWDRIADTQYF. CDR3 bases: TGTGCCAGCAGCTGGGACAGGATAGCAGATACGCAGTATTTT. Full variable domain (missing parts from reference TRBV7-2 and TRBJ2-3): GAGVSQSPSNKVTEKGKDVELRCDPISGHTALYWYRQSLGQGLEFLIYFQGNSAPDKSGLPSDRFSAERTGGSVSTLTIQRTQQEDSAVYLCASSWDRIADTQYFGPGTRLTVL.

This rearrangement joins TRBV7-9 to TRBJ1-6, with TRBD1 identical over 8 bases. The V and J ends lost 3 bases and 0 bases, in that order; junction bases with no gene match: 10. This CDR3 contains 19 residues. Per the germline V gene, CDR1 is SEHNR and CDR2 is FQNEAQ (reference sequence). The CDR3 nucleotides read TGTGCCAGCAGCTTGGATAGGACAGGGCCAACCTCCTATAATTCACCCCTCCACTTT. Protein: CASSLDRTGPTSYNSPLHF.

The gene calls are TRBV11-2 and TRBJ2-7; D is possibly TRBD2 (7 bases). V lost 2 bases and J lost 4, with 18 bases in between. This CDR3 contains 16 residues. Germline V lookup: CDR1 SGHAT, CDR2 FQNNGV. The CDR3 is CASSLLSRGGPYEQYF. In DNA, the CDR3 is TGTGCCAGCAGCTTACTGTCGAGGGGGGGACCTTACGAGCAGTACTTC.

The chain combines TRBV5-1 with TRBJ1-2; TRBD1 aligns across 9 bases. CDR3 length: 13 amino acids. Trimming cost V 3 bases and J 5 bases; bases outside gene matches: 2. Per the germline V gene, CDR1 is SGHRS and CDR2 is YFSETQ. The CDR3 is CASSWDRAYGYTF. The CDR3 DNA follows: TGCGCCAGCAGCTGGGACAGGGCTTATGGCTACACCTTC.

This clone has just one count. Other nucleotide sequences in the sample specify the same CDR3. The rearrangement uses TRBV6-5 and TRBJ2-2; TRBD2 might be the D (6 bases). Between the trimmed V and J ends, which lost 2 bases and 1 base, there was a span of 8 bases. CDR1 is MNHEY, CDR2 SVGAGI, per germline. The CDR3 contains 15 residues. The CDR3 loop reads CASSYVGGNTGELFF. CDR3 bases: TGTGCCAGCAGTTACGTGGGGGGGAACACCGGGGAGCTGTTTTTT.

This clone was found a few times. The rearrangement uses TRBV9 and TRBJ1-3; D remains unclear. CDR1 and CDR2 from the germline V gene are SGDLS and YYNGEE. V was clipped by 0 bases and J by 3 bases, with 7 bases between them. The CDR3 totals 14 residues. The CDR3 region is CASSVDSNGNTIYF. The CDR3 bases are TGTGCCAGCAGCGTAGACTCCAATGGAAACACCATATATTTT.

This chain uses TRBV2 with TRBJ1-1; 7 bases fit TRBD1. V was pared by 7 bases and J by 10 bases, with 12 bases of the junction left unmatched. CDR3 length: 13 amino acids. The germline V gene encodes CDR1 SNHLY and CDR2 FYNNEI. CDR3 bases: TGTGCCAGCACCCTAGGACAGGTCGGAGCAGCTTTCTTT. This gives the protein CASTLGQVGAAFF.

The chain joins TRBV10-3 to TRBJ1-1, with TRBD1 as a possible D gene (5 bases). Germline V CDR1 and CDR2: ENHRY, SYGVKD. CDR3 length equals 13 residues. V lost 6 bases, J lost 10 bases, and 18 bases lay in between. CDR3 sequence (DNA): TGTGCCATCAGAGCCCCCGGGGCCGAGGGAGCTTTCTTT. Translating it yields CAIRAPGAEGAFF.

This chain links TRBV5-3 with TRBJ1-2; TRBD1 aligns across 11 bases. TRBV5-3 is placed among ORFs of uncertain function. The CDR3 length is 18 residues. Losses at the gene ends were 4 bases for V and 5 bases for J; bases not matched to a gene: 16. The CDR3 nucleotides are TGTGCCAGAAGCCCCTCCGGGACAGGGGGTTCAACGGGGTATGGCTACACCTTC. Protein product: CARSPSGTGGSTGYGYTF.